This TCR beta chain stems from a study of cytomegalovirus exposure and HLA in healthy donors. Study background: A prior study identified just under 120 million unique TCR beta sequences from about 180 million T cells. Early released data had tens of millions of unique TCRs, all coming from HLA-typed donors.

PCR employed 60 Vbeta and 13 Jbeta primers. Profiling relied on immunoSEQ multiplex PCR, and the TCRdb table lists in-frame clones only, not all of them. The sample holds approximately 76,000 clones, roughly 60% seen once. The CDR3 spans 13 residues. The V gene's germline CDR1 is SQVTM and CDR2 ANQGSEA. Trimming pared 4 bases from V and 3 bases from J, leaving 13 bases between. Sequenced: PBMCs. This chain connects TRBV29-1 to TRBJ2-7; perhaps TRBD1 as D (5 bases). This clonotype was sampled from a man in his thirties or forties in good health and CMV-seropositive. The CDR3 nucleotides are TGCAGCGTTGTTCGTACAGGAGTCTACGAGCAGTACTTC. It translates to CSVVRTGVYEQYF.